This TCR beta chain came from a study of vaccination effects on CD4 cells after COVID-19 (dated 2022 in TCRdb). Concerning the study at large: Two doses of either the BNT162b2 or the mRNA-1273 mRNA SARS-CoV-2 vaccine were administered to participants. SARS-CoV-2 spike-specific CD4+ TCR repertoires from before and after mRNA vaccination were compared in COVID-19 convalescent patients and in infection-naive vaccine recipients. The full study included over 8 COVID-19 convalescent patients and a few SARS-CoV-2-naive healthy vaccine recipients. In the study, cultures from other donors were sequenced using the Oncomine TCR Beta short-read assay on an Illumina iSeq 100. Paper-wide results and their limitations: Limitations of the study were the small number of convalescent patients and the absence of early post-infection timepoints. Both infection-induced and vaccine-induced clones contracted markedly at late post-vaccination timepoints, which is consistent with waning T cell responses. In healthy vaccine recipients, vaccine-induced clones were almost all SARS-CoV-2 mono-reactive, with only 1 of 255 being cross-reactive with common cold coronaviruses.

In the ViraFEST assay, PBMC were stimulated with viral peptide pools, and TCR sequencing was then used to find antigen-specific CD4+ T cell clonotypes based on their expansion. After around 10 days of culture, CD4+ T cells were isolated with the EasySep CD4+ T cell isolation kit. The absence of prior SARS-CoV-2 infection in healthy vaccine recipients was confirmed by negative nucleocapsid antibodies before and after vaccination. Roughly 2 million PBMC per well were cultured in IMDM with about 5.4% human AB serum, 9 to 10 IU/ml IL-2 and gentamicin, plus 10 ug/ml peptides. Half of the culture medium was replaced with fresh IL-2-containing medium on days 3 and 7. Unless noted otherwise, every peptide stimulation condition was grown in triplicate wells. Using Ficoll-Paque Plus gradient centrifugation, PBMC were separated from whole blood and then either used fresh or cryopreserved at -140C. The overlapping peptide pools covered the spike proteins of SARS-CoV-2 and of the common cold coronaviruses HCoV-NL63, HCoV-OC43 and HCoV-229E. The QIAamp micro DNA kit was used to extract genomic DNA from the cultured CD4+ T cells.

A word on this clone: The antigen it binds to is not known. No base quality values were provided; no much bigger clone lies one nucleotide off.

The germline V gene (reference sequence) yields GTSNPN for CDR1 and SVGIG for CDR2. V lost 3 bases and J lost 4 bases, and the count of bases not matched to a germline gene is 4. From the cysteine through the phenylalanine, the CDR3 covers 13 amino acids. Only the CDR3 DNA is retained, 39 bases long and in frame from the first base. The receptor library was made with the immunoSEQ multiplex PCR assay. DNA from the CD4+ T cells that had been cultured and isolated underwent TCR beta CDR3 sequencing. The original methods were these. The analysis removed non-productive TCR sequences, trimmed reads to the CDR3 region, and retained only CDR3s that were 7 or more amino acids long. The MANAFEST web app was used to pick out antigen-specific clonotypes by comparing their expansion in peptide wells with that in reference cultures. To count as positive, a clone had to show expansion at FDR<0.05 compared with the reference and with all other wells, an odds ratio above 5, and a frequency above 0.1% in two replicate wells. A clonotype was called cross-reactive if it was significantly expanded both in SARS-CoV-2 spike wells and in at least one common cold coronavirus spike condition. CDR3 similarity was assessed by Levenshtein distance with the stringdist R package, and unrooted trees were built with ape in R 3.6.1. Sourced from immuneACCESS, this table was stored by TCRdb with only in-frame sequences that have V and J called. A share of the clones is absent; for the studies checked, an unresolved V gene accounts for under half, and the remainder has no known explanation. D and trimming come from the DNA, and the V and J calls and clone size come from that table. In this sample the table shows approximately 30,000 clones, approximately 68% of which occur a single time. The leading ten clones occupy 28% of the sample.

The source was CD4+ T cells from PBMCs cultured with HCoV-229E spike peptides, collected before COVID-19 vaccination. Explained via the paper, the cell subset or site label denotes: HCoV-229E spike overlapping peptide pool stimulation. This clonotype was obtained from a human donor who received a COVID-19 vaccine. The rearranged chain carries TRBV30 and TRBJ1-1; 8 bases in the junction line up with TRBD1. Here is the DNA: TGTGCCTGGAGCGTGGACAGGGCCACTGAAGCTTTCTTT. This yields the protein CAWSVDRATEAFF.